The clone carrying this TCR beta chain was found once. The data derive from a study of blood T cell repertoires in COVID-19. Study as a whole: Specimens from acute and convalescent COVID-19 originated in the United States, Italy and Spain. T cells, B-cell-depleted T cells, or PBMCs provided the cDNA or gDNA that served as material.

CDR1 is SGHVS, CDR2 FQNEAQ, per germline. The CDR3 extends over 19 amino acids. V trimming: 1 base; J trimming: 0 bases; junction bases outside the gene matches: 14. Methods used by the authors: By means of reference gene primer amplification, nucleated cell counts were estimated. TCRdb keeps only in-frame clones here, not all; method: immunoSEQ multiplex PCR. V and J calls and clone size follow that table, whereas D and trimming were derived from the DNA. There are 450,000 to 500,000 clones in the sample; 70% to 90% occur only once, and 3% to 3.5% lies in the top ten. Sequenced sample: peripheral blood. This clonotype originated in a human donor in a cohort sampled during active COVID-19. The chain employs TRBV7-8 and TRBJ2-7; 8 bases are shared with TRBD1. The CDR3 loop reads CASSLGASGGWSSSYEQYF. CDR3 sequence (DNA): TGTGCCAGCAGCTTAGGGGCTTCAGGGGGCTGGTCTAGCTCCTACGAGCAGTACTTC.